Here is one T cell receptor beta chain with its context. This specimen comes from a study of OX40 agonist ivuxolimab in advanced cancers. Generated by immunoSEQ multiplex PCR, the TCRdb table keeps only in-frame clones and is missing some. This table has some 82,000 clones, 91% appearing once. Germline CDR1 MDHEN, CDR2 SYDVKM. The CDR3 contains 12 residues. V lost 3 bases, J lost 7 bases, and 8 bases lay in between. The V gene is TRBV28, the J gene TRBJ2-3; D not resolved. The specimen was CD4+ or CD8+ T cells sorted from blood, collected in a trial of the OX40 agonist ivuxolimab. The origin of this receptor is an adult with an advanced solid tumor such as melanoma, head and neck, liver or kidney cancer. This chain's CDR3 is CASSLYEYTQYF. The CDR3 bases are TGTGCCAGCAGTTTGTATGAGTATACGCAGTATTTT.